The 19 T cell receptor beta chains reported below all come from one sample, sequenced in a study of regulatory T cells in long-lasting Graves disease. Sample time point: persistent/refractory GD, antithyroid drugs over 5 years with positive TRAb. The TCR library used RNA extracted from PBMCs. For TCR beta, libraries came from iRepertoire HTBI primers and Arm-PCR of CDR3 regions. Using its own MiXCR run on the multiplex PCR reads, TCRdb lists one record per CDR3 protein. The sample lists around 450,000 distinct CDR3 sequences, under 25% occurring once. The sample in question was peripheral blood mononuclear cells (PBMCs), obtained when the disease was refractory, from a patient treated with antithyroid drugs. All receptors come from a female donor with Graves disease.

Concerning this clonotype: The conserved closing phenylalanine or tryptophan is absent in this CDR3, likely reflecting a read error. The genes are TRBV6-1 and TRBJ1-5; D possibly corresponds to TRBD1 (5 bases). The CDR3 is 15 amino acids. The germline V gene has CDR1 MNHNS and CDR2 SASEGT. V was trimmed by 5 bases and J by 2 bases, leaving 13 bases between them. CDR3 sequence reads: CASSSLRDGNQPQHS. The CDR3 nucleotides read TGTGCCAGCAGTAGCCTCCGGGACGGCAATCAGCCCCAGCATTCT.

This clonotype was counted between two and nine times. This chain joins TRBV3-1 and TRBJ2-7; maybe TRBD2 (5 bases). The CDR3 has 15 residues. Germline V CDR1 and CDR2: LGHDT, YNNKEL (reference sequence). V was shortened by 0 bases and J by 5 bases, with 14 bases between the two germline ends. DNA of the CDR3: TGTGCCAGCAGCCAAGACACTAGTCTGGCGGACGAGCAGTACTTC. As protein: CASSQDTSLADEQYF.

This sequence joins TRBV18 and TRBJ2-7, with a possible D match to TRBD1 (6 bases). This CDR3 region has 16 residues. V dropped 3 bases and J dropped 2 bases, with 17 bases sitting between them. Germline V gene data show CDR1 as KGHSH and CDR2 as LQKENI. For the CDR3, the DNA is TGTGCCAGCTCACCCCCAGGGGCCGACCTAACCTACGAGCAGTACTTC. Its protein product is CASSPPGADLTYEQYF.

This clonotype has more than one count but fewer than ten. V gene TRBV20-1 combines with J gene TRBJ2-7; D possibly corresponds to TRBD1 (6 bases). There are 15 residues in the CDR3. CDR1 is DFQATT and CDR2 is SNEGSKA in the germline V gene (reference sequence). Between the trimmed V and J ends, which lost 0 bases and 0 bases, there was a span of 12 bases. CDR3 sequence reads: CSARDLAGDSYEQYF. The CDR3 bases are TGCAGTGCTAGAGATCTGGCAGGGGACTCCTACGAGCAGTACTTC.

V is TRBV11-2 and J is TRBJ2-3; D unresolved. Germline V gene lookup returns CDR1 SGHAT and CDR2 FQNNGV. The CDR3 covers 14 residues. The germline V and J ends were trimmed by 1 base and 3 bases, with 8 bases remaining between them. Written as DNA, the CDR3 is TGTGCCAGCAGCTTAGTTACGGCAACAGATACGCAGTATTTT. Its translation is CASSLVTATDTQYF.

This clonotype has ten or more counts. The chain recombines TRBV7-6 with TRBJ1-5; 8 bases map to TRBD1. Germline V gene data show CDR1 as SGHVS and CDR2 as FNYEAQ. CDR3 length: 19 residues. Trimming at V came to 5 bases and at J to 0 bases, leaving 15 bases not matched to a gene. The DNA for the CDR3 is TGTGCCAGCAGCCCAGGACAGGGTGTGGGCTCGTATAGCAATCAGCCCCAGCATTTT. It yields the protein CASSPGQGVGSYSNQPQHF.

This clonotype was seen at least ten times. J is TRBJ2-5 and V is TRBV7-9; D gene uncertain. The V gene lost 7 bases and the J gene lost 6 bases, with 24 bases spanning the gap. The CDR3 is made up of 16 amino acids. CDR1 is SEHNR and CDR2 is FQNEAQ in the germline V gene (reference sequence). The CDR3 region is CASTPTSREWAKTQYF. The CDR3 coding sequence is TGTGCCAGCACACCGACATCCCGAGAGTGGGCAAAGACCCAGTACTTC.

The chain is built from TRBV30 and TRBJ1-5, with TRBD1 as a possible D gene (5 bases). Germline CDR1 reads GTSNPN; CDR2 reads SVGIG (reference sequence). V was trimmed by 5 bases and J by 1 base, leaving 15 bases between them. The CDR3 sequence is 15 residues long. Here the CDR3 reads CAWSMGRGSNQPQHF. The DNA for the CDR3 is TGTGCCTGGTCCATGGGCCGGGGGAGCAATCAGCCCCAGCATTTT.

The table lists this clonotype with a few counts. The chain combines TRBV29-1 with TRBJ1-2; the D gene is possibly TRBD1 (5 bases). Germline assignment: CDR1 SQVTM and CDR2 ANQGSEA. The CDR3 runs to 13 residues. V lost 4 bases and J 5 bases, leaving 14 bases between the germline ends. CDR3 sequence reads: CSVVEGLKYGYTF. CDR3 bases: TGCAGCGTTGTGGAGGGGCTTAAGTATGGCTACACCTTC.

The V call is TRBV20-1, the J call TRBJ2-6, with 9 bases aligning to TRBD1. This CDR3 has 18 amino acids. V shed 1 base and J 4 bases; nucleotides not matched to a gene: 11. Germline V gives CDR1 DFQATT, CDR2 SNEGSKA (reference sequence). The CDR3: CSARASGTGLSGANVLTF. CDR3 nucleotides: TGCAGTGCTAGAGCATCCGGGACAGGGTTGTCGGGGGCCAACGTCCTGACTTTC.

This clonotype was seen many times. The chain uses TRBV6-5 and TRBJ2-7; 8 bases line up with TRBD1. CDR3 length: 15 residues. Trimming cost V 2 bases and J 3 bases; bases outside gene matches: 6. The germline CDR1 and CDR2 sequences are MNHEY and SVGAGI. CDR3 in amino acids: CASSYPTGESYEQYF. The DNA for the CDR3 is TGTGCCAGCAGTTACCCGACAGGGGAGAGCTACGAGCAGTACTTC.

The chain carries TRBV30 and TRBJ1-1; D remains unclear. The CDR3 is made up of 13 amino acids. Between the trimmed V and J ends, which lost 2 bases and 7 bases, there was a span of 14 bases. CDR1 GTSNPN and CDR2 SVGIG come from the germline V gene (reference sequence). The CDR3 DNA reads as TGTGCCTGGAGTCATGACGGCCTGGATGAAGCTTTCTTT. Protein sequence: CAWSHDGLDEAFF. Drawing the rest from reference TRBV30 and TRBJ1-1, the complete variable domain is SQTIHQWPATLVQPVGSPLSLECTVEGTSNPNLYWYRQAAGRGLQLLFYSVGIGQISSEVPQNLSASRPQDRQFILSSKKLLLSDSGFYLCAWSHDGLDEAFFGQGTRLTVV.

The V and J genes are TRBV4-3 and TRBJ1-1, with 7 bases matching TRBD1. Germline V gene lookup returns CDR1 LGHNA and CDR2 YSLEER. Trimming cost V 1 base and J 0 bases; bases outside gene matches: 11. This CDR3 has 18 residues. The CDR3 reads CASSQALPGGLMNTEAFF. The CDR3 coding sequence is TGCGCCAGCAGCCAAGCCCTGCCAGGGGGTCTGATGAACACTGAAGCTTTCTTT.

The chain uses TRBV5-4 and TRBJ1-2, with 9 bases fitting TRBD1. V dropped 4 bases and J dropped 4; count of bases not matched to a gene: 8. The CDR3 contains 15 residues. The germline CDR1 and CDR2 sequences are SGHNT and YYREEE (reference sequence). CDR3 residues: CASSPNPTGGYGYTF. The CDR3, as DNA: TGTGCCAGCAGCCCAAACCCGACAGGGGGCTATGGCTACACCTTC.

This clonotype appeared a few times. J is TRBJ2-2 and V is TRBV25-1; TRBD1 matches at 7 bases. This CDR3 region has 17 residues. V was clipped by 4 bases and J by 4 bases; unmatched bases: 12. The germline gives CDR1 MGHDK, CDR2 SYGVNS. CDR3 nucleotide sequence: TGTGCCAGCAGTGCCACCCCCGGACAGGAGACCACCGGGGAGCTGTTTTTT. Its translation is CASSATPGQETTGELFF.

This clonotype showed up many times. This chain uses TRBV28 with TRBJ2-5; possibly TRBD1 or TRBD2 for D (5 bases each). The germline gives CDR1 MDHEN, CDR2 SYDVKM. Trimming left V 5 bases short and J 1 base short, with 8 bases between. The CDR3 consists of 13 residues. The CDR3 DNA is TGTGCCAGCAGTGGGGACGGCCAAGAGACCCAGTACTTC. Translation gives CASSGDGQETQYF.

This clonotype has at least ten counts. The V call is TRBV28, the J call TRBJ2-2; tentative D call: TRBD1 (5 bases). Germline V CDR1 and CDR2: MDHEN, SYDVKM. The CDR3 loop spans 13 amino acids. V was pared by 8 bases and J by 3 bases, with 10 bases between. DNA of the CDR3: TGTGCCAGCTCAGGGATCGACACCGGGGAGCTGTTTTTT. This encodes CASSGIDTGELFF.

This clonotype was observed a handful of times. CDR3 protein: CASSPGTVATNEKLFF. The CDR3, as DNA: TGTGCCAGCAGCCCCGGGACAGTTGCAACTAATGAAAAACTGTTTTTT. The V gene is TRBV9, the J gene TRBJ1-4; 7 bases are a match to TRBD1. Germline-derived CDR1 and CDR2 are SGDLS and YYNGEE. The CDR3 consists of 16 residues. V shed 4 bases, J shed 0 bases, and the junction held 6 bases outside the gene matches.

Many counts were recorded for this clonotype. The V gene is TRBV28, the J gene TRBJ2-5, with a possible D match to TRBD2 (5 bases). CDR1 and CDR2 from the germline V gene are MDHEN and SYDVKM. There are 14 residues in the CDR3. V lost 3 bases and J 5 bases, leaving 13 bases between the germline ends. CDR3 DNA: TGTGCCAGCAGTTTGGGATCCTGGAGGGAGACCCAGTACTTC. Translated: CASSLGSWRETQYF.